This is a list of T cell receptor beta chains from one sample in a study of blood T cell repertoires in COVID-19. Profiling relied on immunoSEQ multiplex PCR, and the TCRdb table lists in-frame clones only, not all of them. This table holds tens of thousands of clones, roughly 82% found once. The sample was peripheral blood. These receptors originate from a woman aged 55-69 years with acute or convalescent COVID-19. Both conserved end residues are trimmed from each CDR3.

CDR3aa | v_gene
SARDRGGGGNNEQF | TRBV29-1
ASSLPQSVTQY | TRBV7-3
ASSPQGNYGYT | TRBV6-6
ATSDGARGATGELF | TRBV24-1
ASSLETGNTEAF | TRBV5-1
ASSGGLAQITDTQY | TRBV7-9
ATSTSAGDNNEQF | TRBV24-1
ASSYTDRGHSNQPQH | TRBV6-2/TRBV6-3
ASSQGDRQGARSNQPQH | TRBV14
ASSPRLGTSGGNTGELF | TRBV7-2
ASNLYSADTQY | TRBV7-2
ASSQDPAGATNEKLF | TRBV4-1
ASSVRRRANTEAF | TRBV19
ASRASGGVGQETQY | TRBV10-2
ASRYFTGGQSSYEQY | TRBV7-9
ASSVDSGGPYEQY | TRBV9
ASRRTGDEQY | TRBV12-3/TRBV12-4
ASSQLQAMYEKLF | TRBV4-1
ASSPRSGGVTDTQY | TRBV27
ASSQDLGGMSEKLF | TRBV4-1
ASSFLQLNTGELF | TRBV27
ASSGGLRDSGNTIY | TRBV3-1/TRBV3-2
ASSWTGSGNIQY | TRBV5-1
ASSLDRNSPLH | TRBV5-4
ASSPMNTEAF | TRBV7-9
ASSRGQVGETQY | TRBV4-1
AWSEMTGRYT | TRBV30
ATLPPGGGNQPQH | TRBV6-5
ASSPSGGAFTDTQY | TRBV10-1
ASSPTGRPSREEQY | TRBV6-2/TRBV6-3
SVGGNTEAF | TRBV20-1
ASSDRPSGNTIY | TRBV19
ASSLQYTEAF | TRBV18
ASSQVAGDSPLH | TRBV3-1/TRBV3-2
ASSESSTRGNFEQY | TRBV6-1
ASSIRTSRIAANEKLF | TRBV19
ASSWSGGFTGELF | TRBV5-1
AISGGQGPNQPQH | TRBV10-3
ASSYIGQVGSFF | TRBV7-2
ASTPRGRNTEAF | TRBV19